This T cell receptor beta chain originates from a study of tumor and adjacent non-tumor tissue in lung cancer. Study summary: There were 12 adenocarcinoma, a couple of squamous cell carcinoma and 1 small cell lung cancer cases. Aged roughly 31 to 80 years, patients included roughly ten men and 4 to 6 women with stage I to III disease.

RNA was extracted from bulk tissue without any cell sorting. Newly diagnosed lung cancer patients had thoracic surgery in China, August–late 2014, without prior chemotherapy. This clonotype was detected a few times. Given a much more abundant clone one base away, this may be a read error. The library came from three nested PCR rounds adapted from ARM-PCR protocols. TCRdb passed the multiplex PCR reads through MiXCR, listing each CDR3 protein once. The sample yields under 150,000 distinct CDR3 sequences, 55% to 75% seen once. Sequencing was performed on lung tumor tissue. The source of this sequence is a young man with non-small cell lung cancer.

CDR3 nucleotide sequence: TGTGCCAGCAGTCCCTCCGGGGTTGACTACGAGCAGTACTTC. Protein: CASSPSGVDYEQYF. The J gene is TRBJ2-7, the V gene TRBV12-3 or TRBV12-4, with a weak D call TRBD2 (5 bases). V was shortened by 5 bases and J by 3 bases, with 14 bases between the two germline ends. The length of the CDR3 is 14 residues.